The clone carrying this TCR beta chain has only a few counts. The antigen remains unidentified. The sample comes from a study of T-cell reconstitution after alpha-beta-depleted transplantation in children. Study-wide points: Recipient T cells and thymic progenitors that survived gave rise to the high TCRbeta diversity observed at day 60 in some patients. Reports say that about two months after transplant, the alpha-beta T cells came out of several hundred graft clones that had expanded. From newly produced T cells came most of the T-cell counts and diversity one year after transplant.

Using unique molecular identifiers, the investigators prepared the TCRbeta library. TCRdb re-called the PCR reads through MiXCR, storing one row per CDR3 protein. The sample yields some 350,000 distinct CDR3 sequences, 16% seen once. The CDR3 sequence is 14 residues long. Trimming pared 1 base from V and 5 bases from J, leaving 12 bases between. The V gene's germline CDR1 is SEHNR and CDR2 FQNEAQ (reference sequence). The TCR originated in a male patient aged 2 to 10 who had a stem cell transplant for acute lymphoblastic leukemia, so the T cells may come from the graft donor. The chain links TRBV7-9 to TRBJ2-7; no definite D call. The sample here was PBMCs, mostly from graft donor cells, taken 360 days after TCRalphabeta/CD19-depleted stem cell transplant. The CDR3 nucleotides are TGTGCCAGCAGCTTAGTTCTGGCTCCGAACGAGCAGTACTTC. This translates into CASSLVLAPNEQYF.